Each of the 7 T cell receptor beta chains below was sequenced from the same sample in a study of T-cell reconstitution after alpha-beta-depleted transplantation in children (dated by TCRdb to about 2016). Receptor amplification or capture employed PCR. The data were produced on an Illumina HiSeq 2500. TCR library preparation used molecular barcoding, with unique molecular identifiers applied to normalize quantification of the TCRbeta repertoire. The public reads were reprocessed in TCRdb via fastp at Q25 and MiXCR, keeping in-frame beta chains. For every CDR3 protein sequence, its rows merge into one entry that carries the most common genes and DNA. Here the sample has tens of thousands of distinct CDR3 sequences; 44% occur a single time. Of the sample, roughly 98% is held by the ten largest clones. The treatment or condition label, read with the paper, signifies: allogeneic hematopoietic cell transplantation with graft depleted of TCRalphabeta T cells and CD19 B cells.

The sample in question was PBMCs, mostly from graft donor cells, obtained 360 days after TCRalphabeta/CD19-depleted stem cell transplant. Receptors originate from a male patient younger than 18 who had a stem cell transplant for acute lymphoblastic leukemia, so the T cells may come from the graft donor.

J is TRBJ2-2 and V is TRBV28; D may correspond to TRBD1 or TRBD2 (7 bases each). The CDR3 is 16 residues long. Germline V lookup: CDR1 MDHEN, CDR2 SYDVKM. The germline V and J ends were trimmed by 0 bases and 7 bases, with 15 bases remaining between them. This chain's CDR3 is CASSLWTGSGVGELFF. The CDR3 DNA sequence: TGTGCCAGCAGTTTATGGACAGGGAGCGGGGTCGGGGAGCTGTTTTTT.

The chain couples TRBV11-1 to TRBJ2-7; D may be TRBD2 (5 bases). V shed 1 base and J shed 0 bases, with 19 bases lying between them. CDR1 SGHAT and CDR2 FQDESV come from the germline V gene (reference sequence). This CDR3 is 18 amino acids long. The CDR3 sequence is CASSLGWAGLGSSYEQYF. The DNA for the CDR3 is TGTGCCAGCAGCTTAGGGTGGGCCGGACTGGGAAGCTCCTACGAGCAGTACTTC.

This chain links TRBV10-3 with TRBJ1-6; 10 positions match TRBD1. The CDR3 is made up of 18 amino acids. J gave up 5 bases and V 6 bases, and 13 bases lay outside the gene matches. Germline V CDR1 and CDR2: ENHRY, SYGVKD. The CDR3 DNA reads TGTGCCATCAGCCAATACCAGAGGACAGGGGGAAATAATTCACCCCTCCACTTT. Translation gives CAISQYQRTGGNNSPLHF.

This clonotype was seen more than once but under ten times. J is TRBJ2-7 and V is TRBV10-3; 10 bases are a match to TRBD1. Germline V CDR1 and CDR2: ENHRY, SYGVKD. The ends lost 0 bases at V and 0 bases at J; junction bases unmatched: 5. The CDR3 sequence is 17 residues long. Here the CDR3 DNA reads TGTGCCATCAGTGAGTCGGGGTGGGACAGGGGCTCCTACGAGCAGTACTTC. Residues: CAISESGWDRGSYEQYF.

This chain joins TRBV21-1 and TRBJ1-1. TRBV21-1 is described as a pseudogene. The CDR3 contains 16 residues. CDR3 sequence reads: CASSKVVSGWDTEAFF. DNA for the CDR3: TGTGCCAGCAGCAAAGTGGTGTCGGGGTGGGACACTGAAGCTTTCTTT.

The gene calls are TRBV5-1 and TRBJ2-1, with 7 positions matching TRBD2. The CDR3 totals 15 residues. J gave up 0 bases and V 4 bases, and 4 bases lay outside the gene matches. Germline V CDR1 and CDR2: SGHRS, YFSETQ. This chain's CDR3 is CASSGRESSYNEQFF. The CDR3 nucleotides read TGCGCCAGCAGCGGGCGGGAGTCCTCCTACAATGAGCAGTTCTTC.

This clonotype appeared a single time. The V call is TRBV6-2 or TRBV6-3, the J call TRBJ2-1, with 7 bases matching TRBD2. The CDR3 extends over 18 amino acids. After removal of 4 bases from V and 2 bases from J, the junction contained 14 bases not matched to a gene. Germline CDR1 and CDR2: MNHEY and SVGEGT. As DNA, the CDR3 is TGTGCCAGCAGTTCCCCACTGGGGCGGGGGAAAACCTACAATGAGCAGTTCTTC. Translation: CASSSPLGRGKTYNEQFF.